The subject of this entry is one TCR beta chain. Its target antigen remains unknown. Qualities for individual bases were not recorded, and no much larger clone is one base off. Each collaborating institution followed its own protocols to collect whole blood in K2EDTA tubes. Collaborator samples were shipped for TCRbeta analysis as frozen whole blood, isolated PBMCs, or DNA extracted from either sample type. The immunoSEQ Assay, a bias-controlled multiplex PCR, was used to amplify TCRbeta CDR3 regions from genomic DNA. The paper's processing steps were these. Within the assay, amplification of reference gene primers was used to estimate how many nucleated cells each sample contained. To quantify the absolute abundance of each unique TCRbeta CDR3 rearrangement, sequence reads were collapsed and filtered. For each sample, productive Simpson clonality was calculated by taking the square root of Simpson's diversity index across productive rearrangements. TCRdb holds this immuneACCESS table with in-frame rearrangements only. Some clones are missing; in checked studies, unresolved V genes explain under half, and the rest has no known cause. From that table come the V and J calls and clone size; the DNA was used to work out D and trimming. Counted in this sample were more than 75,000 clones; 84% of them appeared once. The top ten clonotypes cover approximately 25% of the sample.

The data originate from a study of blood T cell repertoires in COVID-19 (dated by TCRdb to about 2020). General notes on the study: Samples covering the acute and convalescent phases of COVID-19 were provided by collaborators in the United States, Italy and Spain. The prospective study material was composed of cDNA or gDNA derived from T cells, B-cell-depleted T cells, or PBMCs. The dataset comprised deeply sampled blood TCRbeta repertoires from subjects exposed to, actively infected with, or recovered from COVID-19. The repertoires were released in a freely available public database intended as a resource for research on the immune response to SARS-CoV-2. Samples were obtained from the ongoing ImmuneRACE study (first 160 participants) and from 1,200 or so subjects provided by 6 global collaborators. The sample metadata nearly always contained a de-identified subject ID, COVID-19 status, age in years and sex. Where HLA class I and class II types were available, the types were taken from metadata supplied by the sample provider, not from assay-based typing. Study-wide conclusions, independent of this receptor: The amount of clinical and demographic metadata varied by source and participant and was provided uncurated.

Counted from cysteine to phenylalanine, this CDR3 has 13 amino acids. The CDR3 DNA has 39 bases and is translated from base 1. V is clipped by 3 bases and J by 1 base, and the sequence between their germline boundaries is 9 bases long. CDR1 GTSNPN and CDR2 SVGIG were looked up in the germline V gene (reference sequence). The receptor's source is a man in his 60s with acute or convalescent COVID-19. Sample: peripheral blood. Recombination joined TRBV30 with TRBJ1-1, and TRBD1 may be the D gene, going by 5 matching bases. The DNA is as follows: TGTGCCTGGAGCCGCGGGGCGAACACTGAAGCTTTCTTT. It codes for CAWSRGANTEAFF.